This T cell receptor (beta chain) is from a study of cytomegalovirus exposure and HLA in healthy donors. The PCR made use of 60 Vbeta and 13 Jbeta primers. Profiled with immunoSEQ multiplex PCR; TCRdb holds only in-frame clones, not every one. The repertoire holds around 90,000 clones, with over 65% as singletons. V was clipped by 2 bases and J by 3 bases; unmatched bases: 1. The CDR3 has 15 residues. Germline CDR1 reads SGHTA; CDR2 reads FQGTGA. This clonotype was sampled from a human donor in good health. The sequencing input was PBMCs. The chain recombines TRBV7-3 with TRBJ2-7, with 13 positions matching TRBD2. The CDR3 DNA reads TGTGCCAGCAGCTTAGGGACTAGCGGGAACTACGAGCAGTACTTC. Translation: CASSLGTSGNYEQYF.